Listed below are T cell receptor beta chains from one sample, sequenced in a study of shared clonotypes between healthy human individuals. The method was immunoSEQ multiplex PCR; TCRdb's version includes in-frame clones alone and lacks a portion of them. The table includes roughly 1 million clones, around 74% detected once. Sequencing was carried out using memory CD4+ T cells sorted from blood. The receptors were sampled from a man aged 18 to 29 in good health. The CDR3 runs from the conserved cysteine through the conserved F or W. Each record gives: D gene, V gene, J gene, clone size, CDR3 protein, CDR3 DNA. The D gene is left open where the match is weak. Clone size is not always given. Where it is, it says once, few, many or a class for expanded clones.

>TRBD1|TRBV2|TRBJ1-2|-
CASSTGQVAGYTF
TGTGCCAGCAGTACAGGACAGGTGGCTGGCTACACCTTC
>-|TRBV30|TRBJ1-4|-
CAWRRKTGGGEKLFF
TGTGCCTGGAGGAGGAAGACAGGAGGAGGCGAAAAACTGTTTTTT
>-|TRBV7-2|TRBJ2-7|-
CASSQSFSYEQYF
TGTGCCAGCAGCCAATCCTTCTCCTACGAGCAGTACTTC
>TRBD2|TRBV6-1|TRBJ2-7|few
CASTRLAGVYEQYF
TGTGCCAGCACCAGACTAGCGGGAGTCTACGAGCAGTACTTC
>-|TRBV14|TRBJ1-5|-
CASSYISNSNQPQHF
TGTGCCAGCAGCTATATCTCCAATAGCAATCAGCCCCAGCATTTT
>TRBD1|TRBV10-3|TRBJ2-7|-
CAISVDRVEQYF
TGTGCCATCAGTGTGGACAGGGTCGAGCAGTACTTC
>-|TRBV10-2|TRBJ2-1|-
CASSESARYNEQFF
TGCGCCAGCAGTGAGTCGGCGCGCTACAATGAGCAGTTCTTC
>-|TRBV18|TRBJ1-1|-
CASSPGLGRDTEAFF
TGTGCCAGCTCACCAGGACTGGGGAGAGACACTGAAGCTTTCTTT
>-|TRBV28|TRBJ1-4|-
CASSGGGNEKLFF
TGTGCCAGCAGCGGGGGAGGTAATGAAAAACTGTTTTTT
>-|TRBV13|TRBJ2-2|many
CASSLGGHSGELFF
TGTGCCAGCAGCTTAGGGGGGCACTCCGGGGAGCTGTTTTTT
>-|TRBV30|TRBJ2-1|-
CAWSRPGVREQFF
TGTGCCTGGAGTCGACCCGGGGTGAGAGAGCAGTTCTTC
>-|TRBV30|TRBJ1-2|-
CASHNGPYGYTF
TGTGCCTCCCATAATGGGCCCTATGGCTACACCTTC
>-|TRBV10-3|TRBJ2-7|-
CAISESGDRSYEQYF
TGTGCCATCAGTGAGTCGGGGGACCGATCCTACGAGCAGTACTTC
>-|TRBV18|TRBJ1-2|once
CASSPDAGSKDGYTF
TGTGCCAGCTCACCCGATGCCGGGTCCAAGGATGGCTACACCTTC
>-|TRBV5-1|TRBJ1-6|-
CASSLVSDASPLHF
TGCGCCAGCAGCTTGGTCTCCGACGCTTCACCCCTCCACTTT
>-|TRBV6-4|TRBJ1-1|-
CASSDWAEPNTEAFF
TGTGCCAGCAGTGACTGGGCTGAACCGAACACTGAAGCTTTCTTT
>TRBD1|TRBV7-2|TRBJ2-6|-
CASSLAGGAGGLGSSGANVLTF
TGTGCCAGCAGCTTAGCAGGTGGGGCAGGGGGCCTCGGAAGCTCTGGGGCCAACGTCCTGACTTTC
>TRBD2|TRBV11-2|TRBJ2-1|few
CASSLQAGAYYNEQFF
TGTGCCAGCAGCTTACAAGCGGGGGCCTACTACAATGAGCAGTTCTTC
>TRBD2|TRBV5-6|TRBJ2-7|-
CASSWAASGRRGDSYEQYF
TGTGCCAGCAGCTGGGCGGCTAGCGGGAGAAGGGGGGACTCCTACGAGCAGTACTTC